This T cell receptor (beta chain) originates from a study of shared clonotypes between healthy human individuals. Broader study findings: Unshared clonotypes carried lower generation probabilities than those common to all four donors.

Generated by immunoSEQ multiplex PCR, the TCRdb table keeps only in-frame clones and is missing some. In the table there are a few million clones, 90% to 95% of which are singletons. Germline CDR1 is MNHNY and CDR2 is SVGAGI (reference sequence). Trimming removed 4 bases at V and 7 bases at J, with 14 bases between. The CDR3 runs 13 residues. This clone was observed once. What it binds is not known. Sequenced input: naive CD4+ T cells sorted from blood. Described subset: CD45RA+ positively selected. The source is a man aged 18 to 30 in good health. The chain links TRBV6-6 to TRBJ2-7, with D perhaps TRBD2 (5 bases). The CDR3 DNA is TGTGCCAGCAGTTCTCAGTCCCGAGGGGAGCAGTACTTC. It translates to CASSSQSRGEQYF.